One sample yielded the 32 T cell receptor beta chains listed below, sequenced in a study of blood T cells in healthy people across ages. The authors ran a second PCR of about 6 to 12 cycles using a sample-barcoded 5' primer and a J-beta primer mix. Each CDR3 protein is one row after TCRdb ran MiXCR on the 5' RACE reads. The sample lists about 1,500,000 distinct CDR3 sequences; roughly 40% were seen once. Input material: blood. The receptors were gathered from a woman aged 18-29 years in good health.

This clonotype was detected a few times. This chain links TRBV5-1 with TRBJ1-6; TRBD1 matches at 7 bases. Germline assignment: CDR1 SGHRS and CDR2 YFSETQ. The CDR3 runs 17 residues. J lost 7 bases, V lost 0 bases, and 10 bases had no gene match. The CDR3 DNA reads as TGCGCCAGCAGCTTGGCCCCTCCCGGGACAGCGAATTCACCCCTCCACTTT. This sequence encodes CASSLAPPGTANSPLHF. The complete variable domain, with remaining parts taken from reference TRBV5-1 and TRBJ1-6, reads KAGVTQTPRYLIKTRGQQVTLSCSPISGHRSVSWYQQTPGQGLQFLFEYFSETQRNKGNFPGRFSGRQFSNSRSEMNVSTLELGDSALYLCASSLAPPGTANSPLHFGNGTRLTVT.

This clonotype was seen only a few times. The J gene is TRBJ2-5, the V gene TRBV5-6; maybe TRBD2 (5 bases). Per germline, CDR1 SGHDT and CDR2 YYEEEE. The CDR3 runs to 14 residues. The germline V and J ends were trimmed by 0 bases and 5 bases, with 11 bases remaining between them. The CDR3 reads CASSLALQRETQYF. CDR3 DNA: TGTGCCAGCAGCTTGGCCTTGCAGCGGGAGACCCAGTACTTC.

This clonotype was seen only a few times. The CDR3: CATSDAQGTYEQYF. The DNA for the CDR3 is TGTGCCACCAGTGATGCCCAGGGCACCTACGAGCAGTACTTC. The rearrangement links TRBV24-1 to TRBJ2-7; D possibly corresponds to TRBD1 (5 bases). Germline lookup yields CDR1 KGHDR and CDR2 SFDVKD. The V gene lost 3 bases and the J gene lost 2 bases, with 10 bases spanning the gap. The CDR3 loop spans 14 amino acids.

With regard to this clonotype: This could be a read error, since a much larger clone is one nucleotide away. The rearrangement links TRBV7-2 to TRBJ2-7, with 7 bases aligning to TRBD2. TRBJ2-5 explains the end of the DNA better; the J call may be wrong. The CDR3 spans 17 residues. Per germline, CDR1 SGHTA and CDR2 FQGNSA. The CDR3 DNA reads TGTGCCAGCAGCTCCCGGGGAACACTAGCGCGACGAGAGACCCAGTACTTC. It yields the protein CASSSRGTLARRETQYF.

This clonotype came up a few times. J is TRBJ1-6 and V is TRBV11-2; D perhaps matches TRBD1 (6 bases). The CDR3 runs to 15 residues. V was shortened by 0 bases and J by 6 bases, with 9 bases between the two germline ends. From germline, CDR1 is SGHAT and CDR2 FQNNGV. The CDR3 coding sequence is TGTGCCAGCAGCTTAGACAGCAGGGGTAATTCACCCCTCCACTTT. This gives the protein CASSLDSRGNSPLHF.

V gene TRBV7-9 combines with J gene TRBJ2-5; D is unclear. V lost 1 base and J lost 13, with 13 bases in between. CDR3 size: 12 residues. CDR1 and CDR2 from the germline V gene are SEHNR and FQNEAQ (reference sequence). CDR3 nucleotides: TGTGCCAGCAGCTTAGGAACCGGGCCCCGGTACTTC. Translated, it gives CASSLGTGPRYF.

A few counts support this clonotype. The V gene is TRBV20-1, the J gene TRBJ2-1, with TRBD1 matching over 7 bases. Trimming removed 5 bases from V and 5 bases from J; junction bases left unmatched: 6. Germline CDR1 and CDR2: DFQATT and SNEGSKA (reference sequence). The length of the CDR3 is 13 residues. The CDR3 nucleotides read TGCAGTGCTTACCGGGACAGTAACAATGAGCAGTTCTTC. Encoded protein: CSAYRDSNNEQFF.

The rearrangement joins TRBV5-1 to TRBJ1-1; a weak D match, TRBD1 (6 bases). V was trimmed by 2 bases and J by 6 bases, leaving 14 bases between them. CDR1 is SGHRS, CDR2 YFSETQ, per germline. The CDR3 consists of 14 residues. The CDR3 loop reads CASSFTTGGAEAFF. The CDR3 nucleotides read TGCGCCAGCAGCTTTACGACAGGTGGAGCTGAAGCTTTCTTT.

The V and J genes are TRBV10-2 and TRBJ2-4, with D unresolved. V was pared by 6 bases and J by 0 bases, with 12 bases between. Germline CDR1 and CDR2: WSHSY and SAAADI. The CDR3 length is 15 residues. CDR3 protein: CASRQKNLAKNIQYF. CDR3 in DNA: TGCGCCAGCAGGCAGAAGAATCTAGCCAAAAACATTCAGTACTTC.

The genes are TRBV20-1 and TRBJ1-5; the match to TRBD1 covers 8 bases. The J segment lost 0 bases and the V segment lost 5 bases, leaving 15 bases of the junction unmatched. The CDR3 runs 18 residues. Per germline, CDR1 DFQATT and CDR2 SNEGSKA (reference sequence). The CDR3 coding sequence is TGCAGTGCTTCGCCACCTCCCAGGACAGGGTTTAGCAATCAGCCCCAGCATTTT. Amino acid sequence: CSASPPPRTGFSNQPQHF.

This clonotype was counted between two and nine times. The chain joins TRBV27 to TRBJ2-1; D is unresolved. CDR1 MNHEY and CDR2 SMNVEV come from the germline V gene (reference sequence). This CDR3 is 18 amino acids long. Between the trimmed V and J ends, which lost 7 bases and 1 base, there was a span of 23 bases. This CDR3 reads CASTSGTRSAVSYNEQFF. In DNA, the CDR3 is TGTGCCAGCACCTCCGGTACCAGGTCGGCTGTTTCCTACAATGAGCAGTTCTTC.

On this clonotype itself: This may stem from a read error, because a much larger clone lies one nucleotide away. The chain recombines TRBV29-1 with TRBJ2-7, with a tentative D call TRBD1 (6 bases). CDR3 length equals 13 residues. Germline CDR1 SQVTM, CDR2 ANQGSEA. Trimming cost V 7 bases and J 1 base, with 14 bases left between them. The CDR3 DNA sequence: TGCAGCGCCGTCCAGGACAGTTCCTACGAGCAGTACTTC. Translated, it gives CSAVQDSSYEQYF.

The V call is TRBV7-9, the J call TRBJ1-5; a weak D match, TRBD1 (6 bases). This CDR3 has 17 residues. V lost 1 base, J lost 2 bases, and 15 bases lay in between. The germline CDR1 and CDR2 sequences are SEHNR and FQNEAQ (reference sequence). The chain's CDR3 is CASSLGALGAGNQPQHF. CDR3 nucleotides: TGTGCCAGCAGCTTAGGGGCTCTGGGGGCGGGCAATCAGCCCCAGCATTTT.

The chain recombines TRBV9 with TRBJ1-6; D gene uncertain. Between the trimmed V and J ends, which lost 0 bases and 10 bases, there was a span of 11 bases. Germline CDR1 and CDR2: SGDLS and YYNGEE. This CDR3 has 14 residues. For the CDR3, the DNA is TGTGCCAGCAGCGTAGAAGTTGAGGACTCACCCCTCCACTTT. It yields the protein CASSVEVEDSPLHF.

The rearrangement joins TRBV5-1 to TRBJ1-1; D unresolved. Trimming stripped 3 bases from V and 6 bases from J, with 12 bases between. The CDR3 has 13 amino acids. Germline V gene sequence: CDR1 SGHRS, CDR2 YFSETQ. The CDR3 spells CASSWVGYSEAFF. CDR3 nucleotide sequence: TGCGCCAGCAGCTGGGTCGGGTATTCTGAAGCTTTCTTT.

V is TRBV12-3 or TRBV12-4 and J is TRBJ1-5; D is unclear. This CDR3 spans 14 amino acids. V was cut by 3 bases and J by 4 bases, with 10 bases left in between. This chain's CDR3 is CASSFPGYNQPQHF. CDR3 nucleotides: TGTGCCAGCAGTTTCCCGGGATATAATCAGCCCCAGCATTTT.

The chain joins TRBV29-1 to TRBJ1-5, with D perhaps TRBD1 (6 bases). Germline V gene data show CDR1 as SQVTM and CDR2 as ANQGSEA. V lost 6 bases and J lost 1, with 16 bases in between. The CDR3 runs to 15 residues. The CDR3 nucleotides are TGCAGCGTCACCTCCGGGACACTCAGCAATCAGCCCCAGCATTTT. It encodes CSVTSGTLSNQPQHF.

This clonotype has only a few counts. The J gene is TRBJ1-6, the V gene TRBV5-1, with a tentative D call TRBD1 (6 bases). This CDR3 region has 14 residues. Germline CDR1 and CDR2: SGHRS and YFSETQ. Trimming pared 7 bases from V and 6 bases from J, leaving 14 bases between. The CDR3 sequence is CASSRQETNSPLHF. In nucleotides, the CDR3 is TGCGCCAGCTCCAGACAGGAGACTAATTCACCCCTCCACTTT.

The V and J genes are TRBV6-2 or TRBV6-3 and TRBJ2-1; TRBD2 matches at 9 bases. The J call may be mistaken, given a closer DNA end match to TRBJ2-7. Germline CDR1 is MNHEY and CDR2 is SVGEGT. The CDR3 totals 14 residues. In nucleotides, the CDR3 is TGTGCCTCGAAACTAGCGGGCTTATACAATGAGCAGTACTTC. As protein: CASKLAGLYNEQYF.

For this clonotype: A junction boundary mismatches the germline segment, possibly from a read error. The gene calls are TRBV6-5 and TRBJ2-7; 8 nucleotides match TRBD1. There are 14 residues in the CDR3. Germline V lookup: CDR1 MNHEY, CDR2 SVGAGI. Written as DNA, the CDR3 is TGTACCAGCAGTTACTCGGGGACAGGCTACGAGCAGTACTTC. Residues: CTSSYSGTGYEQYF.

This clonotype was seen only a few times. The chain carries TRBV12-3 or TRBV12-4 and TRBJ1-5, with 7 bases fitting TRBD1. The CDR3 is 14 residues long. The V gene end was trimmed by 2 bases and the J gene end by 6 bases; junction bases not matched to a gene: 4. This chain's CDR3 is CASSLRQGGQPQHF. CDR3 in DNA: TGTGCCAGCAGTTTACGGCAGGGGGGTCAGCCCCAGCATTTT.

The V call is TRBV6-6, the J call TRBJ2-3, with D unresolved. The V end lost 6 bases, the J end lost 3 bases, and 4 bases lay between the germline ends. Germline V gene lookup returns CDR1 MNHNY and CDR2 SVGAGI (reference sequence). CDR3 length equals 11 residues. CDR3 sequence reads: CASRWTDTQYF. For the CDR3, the DNA is TGTGCCAGCAGGTGGACAGATACGCAGTATTTT.

The rearrangement joins TRBV10-3 to TRBJ2-2; D may be TRBD2 (5 bases). V was trimmed by 1 base and J by 0 bases, leaving 9 bases between them. This CDR3 region has 16 residues. From germline, CDR1 is ENHRY and CDR2 SYGVKD. The CDR3 DNA reads TGTGCCATCAGTGAGTTGGGAGTAGCGAACACCGGGGAGCTGTTTTTT. Protein: CAISELGVANTGELFF.

The chain recombines TRBV12-3 or TRBV12-4 with TRBJ2-5; D gene ambiguous. The germline V and J ends were trimmed by 3 bases and 5 bases, with 13 bases remaining between them. The CDR3 is made up of 14 amino acids. CDR3 DNA: TGTGCCAGCAGTTTCTCCAACTTGGCGGAGACCCAGTACTTC. It specifies CASSFSNLAETQYF.

J is TRBJ1-5 and V is TRBV7-8; D is undetermined. CDR3 length equals 16 residues. Trimming left V 5 bases short and J 6 bases short, with 20 bases between. Germline CDR1 reads SGHVS; CDR2 reads FQNEAQ. The CDR3 bases are TGTGCCAGCAGCGGCCGGGCGAGGGAAGGACGTCAGCCCCAGCATTTT. Its protein product is CASSGRAREGRQPQHF.

Only a few counts were recorded for this clonotype. The chain recombines TRBV5-1 with TRBJ2-3; D is unclear. CDR3 length equals 15 residues. V was clipped by 2 bases and J by 0 bases, with 10 bases between them. Looked up from germline, CDR1 is SGHRS and CDR2 is YFSETQ. CDR3 sequence reads: CASSFRRSSTDTQYF. CDR3 nucleotide sequence: TGCGCCAGCAGCTTTCGGAGATCTAGCACAGATACGCAGTATTTT.

V gene TRBV4-2 combines with J gene TRBJ1-2; 7 nucleotides match TRBD1. In germline, CDR1 is LGHNA, CDR2 YNFKEQ. CDR3 size: 14 residues. Unmatched junction bases numbered 2, after V lost 2 bases and J lost 2 bases. The CDR3 DNA sequence: TGTGCCAGCAGCCAAATACAGGGGAACTATGGCTACACCTTC. As protein: CASSQIQGNYGYTF.

The genes are TRBV3-1 and TRBJ2-7; 8 nucleotides agree with TRBD2. Germline CDR1 reads LGHDT; CDR2 reads YNNKEL (reference sequence). The CDR3 covers 15 residues. Trimming cost V 2 bases and J 3 bases; bases outside gene matches: 6. The CDR3 DNA reads as TGTGCCAGCAGCCAAACCGGCGGGAGGAACTACGAGCAGTACTTC. The encoded protein is CASSQTGGRNYEQYF.

This clonotype was recorded at least ten times. This sequence joins TRBV29-1 and TRBJ1-1; D unresolved. CDR1 SQVTM and CDR2 ANQGSEA come from the germline V gene. This CDR3 has 10 residues. V was trimmed by 4 bases and J by 4 bases, leaving 4 bases between them. The CDR3 DNA follows: TGCAGCGTTGCAGGCACTGAAGCTTTCTTT. Translation: CSVAGTEAFF.

This sequence joins TRBV4-1 and TRBJ2-3; either TRBD1 or TRBD2 may fit D (5 bases each). The CDR3 runs to 15 residues. The germline gives CDR1 MGHRA, CDR2 YSYEKL. V lost 11 bases and J lost 1, with 19 bases in between. The CDR3 reads CAGGPLVGGTDTQYF. CDR3 coding DNA: TGCGCCGGCGGCCCTCTAGTGGGGGGCACAGATACGCAGTATTTT.

This clonotype has only a few counts. The chain employs TRBV20-1 and TRBJ2-3; no reliable D call. The CDR3 contains 13 residues. Germline V lookup: CDR1 DFQATT, CDR2 SNEGSKA (reference sequence). V lost 7 bases and J lost 2, with 13 bases in between. CDR3 residues: CSGKDSNTDTQYF. Written as DNA, the CDR3 is TGCAGTGGGAAAGACTCGAACACAGATACGCAGTATTTT.

This chain uses TRBV15 with TRBJ2-4; TRBD2 aligns across 9 bases. The end of the DNA fits TRBJ2-7 better, so the J call may be wrong. The germline CDR1 and CDR2 sequences are LNHNV and YYDKDF (reference sequence). This CDR3 is 15 amino acids long. CDR3 DNA sequence: TGTGCCACCAGCAGAGATCTGAGCGGGGGGTACGAGCAGTACTTC. This gives the protein CATSRDLSGGYEQYF.